This passage covers 7 T cell receptor beta chains from one sample sequenced in a study of monozygotic twins with inflammatory bowel disease. TCRdb re-called the 5' RACE reads; every CDR3 protein appears as one record, without DNA. This repertoire includes around 230,000 distinct CDR3 sequences. Source material: blood. These receptors came from a human donor with ulcerative colitis or Crohn's disease, or a healthy co-twin of an affected twin (not recorded which).

This chain joins TRBV6-1 and TRBJ1-1. CDR3 length: 14 residues. The germline gives CDR1 MNHNS, CDR2 SASEGT. The CDR3: CASSETGLRGEAFF.

The chain combines TRBV20-1 with TRBJ1-4; without DNA, the TCRdb call of TRBD1 cannot be checked. Per the germline V gene, CDR1 is DFQATT and CDR2 is SNEGSKA (reference sequence). CDR3 length: 13 residues. CDR3 loop: CSALPRANEKLFF.

The V and J genes are TRBV5-6 and TRBJ2-3. CDR3 length: 12 amino acids. In germline, CDR1 is SGHDT, CDR2 YYEEEE. The CDR3 reads CASSLGLDTQYF.

This chain links TRBV29-1 with TRBJ2-1. Germline loops: CDR1 SQVTM, CDR2 ANQGSEA. The CDR3 runs to 13 residues. The CDR3: CSVEESQFNEQFF.

The J gene is TRBJ2-1, the V gene TRBV20-1; TCRdb's D call of TRBD1 is untestable without DNA. Germline V gene data show CDR1 as DFQATT and CDR2 as SNEGSKA (reference sequence). CDR3 size: 12 residues. This CDR3 reads CSARDPRGEQFF.

The V and J genes are TRBV6-2 or TRBV6-3 and TRBJ2-1; with no DNA, the TCRdb D assignment of TRBD1 cannot be verified. Germline CDR1 is MNHEY and CDR2 is SVGEGT. This CDR3 has 16 residues. CDR3 residues: CASRRTWAGGTWEQFF.

V is TRBV20-1 and J is TRBJ2-1. The CDR3 is 11 residues long. Germline values: CDR1 DFQATT, CDR2 SNEGSKA (reference sequence). Here the CDR3 reads CSAPDYNEQFF.